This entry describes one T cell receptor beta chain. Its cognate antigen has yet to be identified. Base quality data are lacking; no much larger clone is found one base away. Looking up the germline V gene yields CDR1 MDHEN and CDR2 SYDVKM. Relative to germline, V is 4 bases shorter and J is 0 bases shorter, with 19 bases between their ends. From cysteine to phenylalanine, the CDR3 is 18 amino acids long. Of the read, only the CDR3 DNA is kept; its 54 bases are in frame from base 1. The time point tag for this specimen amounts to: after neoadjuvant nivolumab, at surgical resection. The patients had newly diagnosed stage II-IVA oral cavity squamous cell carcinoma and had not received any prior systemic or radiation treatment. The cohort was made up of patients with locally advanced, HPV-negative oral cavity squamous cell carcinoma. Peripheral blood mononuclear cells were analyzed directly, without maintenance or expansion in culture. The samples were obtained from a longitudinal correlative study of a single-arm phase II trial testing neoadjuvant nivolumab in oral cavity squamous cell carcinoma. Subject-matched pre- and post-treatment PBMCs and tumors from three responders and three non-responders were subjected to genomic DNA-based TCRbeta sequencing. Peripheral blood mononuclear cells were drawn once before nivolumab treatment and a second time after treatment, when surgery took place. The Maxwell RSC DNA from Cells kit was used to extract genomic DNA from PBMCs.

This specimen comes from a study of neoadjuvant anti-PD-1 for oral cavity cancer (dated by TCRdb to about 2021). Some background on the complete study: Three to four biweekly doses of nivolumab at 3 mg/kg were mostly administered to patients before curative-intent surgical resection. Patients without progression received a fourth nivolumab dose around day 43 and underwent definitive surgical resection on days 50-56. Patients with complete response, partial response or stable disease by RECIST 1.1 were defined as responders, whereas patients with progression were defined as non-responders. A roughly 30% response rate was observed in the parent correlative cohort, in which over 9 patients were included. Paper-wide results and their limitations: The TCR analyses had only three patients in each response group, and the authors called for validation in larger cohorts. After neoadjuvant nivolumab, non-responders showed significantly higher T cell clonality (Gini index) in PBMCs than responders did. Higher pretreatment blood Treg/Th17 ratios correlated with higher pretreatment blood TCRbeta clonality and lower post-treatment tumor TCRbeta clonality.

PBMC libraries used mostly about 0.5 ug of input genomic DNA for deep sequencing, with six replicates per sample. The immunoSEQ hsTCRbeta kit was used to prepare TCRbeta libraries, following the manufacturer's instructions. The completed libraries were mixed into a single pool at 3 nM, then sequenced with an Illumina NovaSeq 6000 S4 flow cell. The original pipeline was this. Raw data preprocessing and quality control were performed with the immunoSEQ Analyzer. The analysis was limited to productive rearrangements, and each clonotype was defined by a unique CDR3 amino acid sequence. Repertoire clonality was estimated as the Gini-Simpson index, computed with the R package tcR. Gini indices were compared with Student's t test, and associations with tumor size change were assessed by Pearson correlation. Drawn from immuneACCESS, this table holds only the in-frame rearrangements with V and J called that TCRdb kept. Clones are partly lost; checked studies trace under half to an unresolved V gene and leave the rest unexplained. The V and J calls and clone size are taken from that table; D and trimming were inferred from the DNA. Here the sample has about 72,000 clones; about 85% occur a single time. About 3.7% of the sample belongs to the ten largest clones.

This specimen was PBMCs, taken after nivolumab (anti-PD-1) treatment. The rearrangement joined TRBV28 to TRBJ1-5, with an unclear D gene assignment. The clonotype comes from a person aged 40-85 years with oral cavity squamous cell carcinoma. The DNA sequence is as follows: TGTGCCAGCAGTTCCCTCCCTCGCGCCGGATATAGCAATCAGCCCCAGCATTTT. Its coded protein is CASSSLPRAGYSNQPQHF. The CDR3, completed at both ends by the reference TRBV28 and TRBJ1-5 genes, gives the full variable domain DVKVTQSSRYLVKRTGEKVFLECVQDMDHENMFWYRQDPGLGLRLIYFSYDVKMKEKGDIPEGYSVSREKKERFSLILESASTNQTSMYLCASSSLPRAGYSNQPQHFGDGTRLSIL.